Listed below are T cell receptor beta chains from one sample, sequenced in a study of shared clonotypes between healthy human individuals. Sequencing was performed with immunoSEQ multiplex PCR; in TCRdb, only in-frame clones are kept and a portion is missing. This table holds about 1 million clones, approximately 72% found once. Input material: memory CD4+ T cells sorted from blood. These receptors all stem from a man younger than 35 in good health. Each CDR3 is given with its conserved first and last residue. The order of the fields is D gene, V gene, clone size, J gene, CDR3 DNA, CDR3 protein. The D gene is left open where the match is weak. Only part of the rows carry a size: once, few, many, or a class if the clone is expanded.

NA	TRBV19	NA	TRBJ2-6	TGTGCCAGTAGTCCAGGGGTCACTGGGGCCAACGTCCTGACTTTC	CASSPGVTGANVLTF
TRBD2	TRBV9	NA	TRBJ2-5	TGTGCCAGCAGCGACCCCGGACTAGCGGGGCGCATGAACTTC	CASSDPGLAGRMNF
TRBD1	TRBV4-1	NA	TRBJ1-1	TGCGCCAGCAGCCGAGGCAGGGGGCTTAAAACTGAAGCTTTCTTT	CASSRGRGLKTEAFF
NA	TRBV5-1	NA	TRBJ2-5	TGCGCCAGCAGCTTGGGCGGTCCCCAAGAGACCCAGTACTTC	CASSLGGPQETQYF
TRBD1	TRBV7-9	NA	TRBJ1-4	TGTGCCAGCAGCTTTTCCCAGGGGGCTGGGGAAAAACTGTTTTTT	CASSFSQGAGEKLFF
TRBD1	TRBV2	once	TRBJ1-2	TGTGCCAGCAGTTTTGGACAGGGCCGGAAAGCTAACTATGGCTACACCTTC	CASSFGQGRKANYGYTF
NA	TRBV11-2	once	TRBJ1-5	TGTGCCAGCAGCCTCAACGGGGGTCTCGGCAATCAGCCCCAGCATTTT	CASSLNGGLGNQPQHF
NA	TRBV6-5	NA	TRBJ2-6	TGTGCCAGCAGGGTTTCAGGTGGAGGGGCCAACGTCCTGACTTTC	CASRVSGGGANVLTF
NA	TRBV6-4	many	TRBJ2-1	TGTGCCAGCAGCCTACAGACTGGGGGTGAGCAGTTCTTC	CASSLQTGGEQFF
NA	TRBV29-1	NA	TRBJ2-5	TGCAGCGTTGACCCGCAGGGTGAGACCCAGTACTTC	CSVDPQGETQYF
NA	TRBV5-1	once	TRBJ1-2	TGCGCCAGCAGCTTGAATTACAGGATAGATGGCTACACCTTC	CASSLNYRIDGYTF
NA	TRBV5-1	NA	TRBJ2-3	TGCGCCAGCAGCTTGGCTTCAGCTGCTTCCACAGATACGCAGTATTTT	CASSLASAASTDTQYF
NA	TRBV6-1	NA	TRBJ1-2	TGTGCCAGCACCAAAGATGGGAGGTATGGCTACACCTTC	CASTKDGRYGYTF
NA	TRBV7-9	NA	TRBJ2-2	TGTGCCAGCAGCTCAGGCCAGCGCAACACCGGGGAGCTGTTTTTT	CASSSGQRNTGELFF
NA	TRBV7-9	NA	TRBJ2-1	TGTGCCAGCAGCATGGGGGTAGTAGACAATGAGCAGTTCTTC	CASSMGVVDNEQFF
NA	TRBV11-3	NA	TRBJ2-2	TGTGCCAGCAGCTTAGCGGCGGGAACGAACACCGGGGAGCTGTTTTTT	CASSLAAGTNTGELFF
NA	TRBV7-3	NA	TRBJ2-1	TGTGCCAGCAGCTCACACAATGAGCAGTTCTTC	CASSSHNEQFF
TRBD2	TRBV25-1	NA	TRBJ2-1	TGTGCCAGCAGTGAACTAGGCGGGAGCTACAATGAGCAGTTCTTC	CASSELGGSYNEQFF
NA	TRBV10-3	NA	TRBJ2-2	TGTGCCATCAGTGAGTCAGACAGATCAAACACCGGGGAGCTGTTTTTT	CAISESDRSNTGELFF
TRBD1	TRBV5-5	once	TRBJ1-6	TGTGCCAGCAGCTTGGAGACAGGGCGGCAACCCCTCCACTTT	CASSLETGRQPLHF
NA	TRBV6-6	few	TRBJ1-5	TGTGCCAGCACGGGATCTTATCAGCCCCAGCATTTT	CASTGSYQPQHF
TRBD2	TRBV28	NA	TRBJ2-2	TGTGCCAGCAGAGACCTACTAGCGGGGGTCCGGGGCACCGGGGAGCTGTTTTTT	CASRDLLAGVRGTGELFF
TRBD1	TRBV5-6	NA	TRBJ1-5	TGTGCCAGCAGCTCGAGGACAGGGAATCAGCCCCAGCATTTT	CASSSRTGNQPQHF
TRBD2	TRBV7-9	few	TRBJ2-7	TGTGCCAGCAGCTTATCGACTAGCGGGACCGAGCAGTACTTC	CASSLSTSGTEQYF
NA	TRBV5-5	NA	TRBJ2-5	TGTGCCAGCAGCTTCACGGACGGGCCCCAAGAGACCCAGTACTTC	CASSFTDGPQETQYF
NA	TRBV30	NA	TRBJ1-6	TGTGCCTGGAGTGTACGGGATCTTTATAATTCACCCCTCCACTTT	CAWSVRDLYNSPLHF